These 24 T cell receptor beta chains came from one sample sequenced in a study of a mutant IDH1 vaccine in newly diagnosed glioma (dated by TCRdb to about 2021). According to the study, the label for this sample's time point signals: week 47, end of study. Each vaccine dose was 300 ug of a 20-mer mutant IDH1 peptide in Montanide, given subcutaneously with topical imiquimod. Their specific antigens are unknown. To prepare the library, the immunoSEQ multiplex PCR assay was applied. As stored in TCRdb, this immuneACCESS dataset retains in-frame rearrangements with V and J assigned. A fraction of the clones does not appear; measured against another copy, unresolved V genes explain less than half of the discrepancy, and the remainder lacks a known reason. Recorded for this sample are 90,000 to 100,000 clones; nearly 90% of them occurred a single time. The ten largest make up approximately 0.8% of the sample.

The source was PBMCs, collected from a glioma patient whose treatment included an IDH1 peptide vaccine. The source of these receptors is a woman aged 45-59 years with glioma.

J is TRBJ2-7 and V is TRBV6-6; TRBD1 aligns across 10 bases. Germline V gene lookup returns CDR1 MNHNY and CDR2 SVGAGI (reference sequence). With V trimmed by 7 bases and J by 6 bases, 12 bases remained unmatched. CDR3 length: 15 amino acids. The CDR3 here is CASTPDGTGAVEQYF. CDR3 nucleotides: TGTGCCAGCACCCCTGACGGGACAGGGGCCGTCGAGCAGTACTTC.

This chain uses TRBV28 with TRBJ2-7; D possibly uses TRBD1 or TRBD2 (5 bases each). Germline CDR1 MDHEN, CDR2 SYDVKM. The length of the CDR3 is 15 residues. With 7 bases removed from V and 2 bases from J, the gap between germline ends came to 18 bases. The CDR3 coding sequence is TGTGCCAGCACCCCTCTGGGGCGGGCGGCCTACGAGCAGTACTTC. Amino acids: CASTPLGRAAYEQYF. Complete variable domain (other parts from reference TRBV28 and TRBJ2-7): DVKVTQSSRYLVKRTGEKVFLECVQDMDHENMFWYRQDPGLGLRLIYFSYDVKMKEKGDIPEGYSVSREKKERFSLILESASTNQTSMYLCASTPLGRAAYEQYFGPGTRLTVT.

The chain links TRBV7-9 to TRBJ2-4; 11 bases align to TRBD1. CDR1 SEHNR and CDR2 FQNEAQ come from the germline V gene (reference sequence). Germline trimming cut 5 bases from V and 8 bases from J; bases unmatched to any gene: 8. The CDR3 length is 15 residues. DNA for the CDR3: TGTGCCAGCAGCGCACCGGGACAGGGGGTCCACATTCAGTACTTC. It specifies CASSAPGQGVHIQYF. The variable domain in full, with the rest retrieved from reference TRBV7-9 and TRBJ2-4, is DTGVSQNPRHKITKRGQNVTFRCDPISEHNRLYWYRQTLGQGPEFLTYFQNEAQLEKSRLLSDRFSAERPKGSFSTLEIQRTEQGDSAMYLCASSAPGQGVHIQYFGAGTRLSVL.

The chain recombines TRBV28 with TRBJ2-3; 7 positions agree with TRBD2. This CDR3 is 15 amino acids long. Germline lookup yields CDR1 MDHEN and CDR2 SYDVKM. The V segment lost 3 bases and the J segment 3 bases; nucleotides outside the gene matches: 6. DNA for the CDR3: TGTGCCAGCAGTTTCTTCCGGGGGGTAACAGATACGCAGTATTTT. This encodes CASSFFRGVTDTQYF.

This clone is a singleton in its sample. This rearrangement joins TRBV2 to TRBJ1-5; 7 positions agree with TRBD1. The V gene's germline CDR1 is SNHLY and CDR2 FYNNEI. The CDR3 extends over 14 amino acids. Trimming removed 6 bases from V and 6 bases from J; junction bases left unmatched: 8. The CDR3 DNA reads TGTGCCAGCAGACCCGACAGGGTGGGTCAGCCCCAGCATTTT. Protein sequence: CASRPDRVGQPQHF.

CDR3: CASSPSLGGSFYEQYF. The CDR3 DNA follows: TGTGCCAGCAGCCCCTCCCTGGGTGGGAGTTTCTACGAGCAGTACTTC. The V and J genes are TRBV9 and TRBJ2-7; TRBD2 is a possible D gene (5 bases). The CDR3 length is 16 residues. Germline V gene sequence: CDR1 SGDLS, CDR2 YYNGEE. The V end lost 4 bases, the J end lost 3 bases, and 20 bases lay between the germline ends. The whole variable domain, remainder taken from reference TRBV9 and TRBJ2-7, is DSGVTQTPKHLITATGQRVTLRCSPRSGDLSVYWYQQSLDQGLQFLIQYYNGEERAKGNILERFSAQQFPDLHSELNLSSLELGDSALYFCASSPSLGGSFYEQYFGPGTRLTVT.

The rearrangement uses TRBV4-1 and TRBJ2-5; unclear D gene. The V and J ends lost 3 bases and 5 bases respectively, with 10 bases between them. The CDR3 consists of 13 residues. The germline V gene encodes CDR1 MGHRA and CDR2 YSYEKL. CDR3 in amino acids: CASSHTLTETQYF. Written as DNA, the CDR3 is TGCGCCAGCAGCCACACATTAACGGAGACCCAGTACTTC.

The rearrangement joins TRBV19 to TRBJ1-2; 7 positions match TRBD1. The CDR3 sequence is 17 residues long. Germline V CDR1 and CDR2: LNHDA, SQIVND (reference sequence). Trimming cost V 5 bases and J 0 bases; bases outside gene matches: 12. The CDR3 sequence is CASSAEDRRGSNYGYTF. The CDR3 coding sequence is TGTGCCAGTAGTGCTGAGGACAGGCGAGGATCTAACTATGGCTACACCTTC.

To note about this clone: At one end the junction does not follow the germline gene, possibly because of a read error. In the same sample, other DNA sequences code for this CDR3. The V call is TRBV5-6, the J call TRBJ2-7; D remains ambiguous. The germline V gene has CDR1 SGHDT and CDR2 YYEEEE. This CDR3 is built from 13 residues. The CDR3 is CASSLGRRYEQYF. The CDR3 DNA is TGCGCCAGCAGCTTGGGCCGGCGTTACGAGCAGTACTTC.

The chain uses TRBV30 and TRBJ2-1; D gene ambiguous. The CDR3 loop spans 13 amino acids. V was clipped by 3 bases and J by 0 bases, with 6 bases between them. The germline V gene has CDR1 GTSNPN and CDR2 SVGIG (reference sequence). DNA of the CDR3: TGTGCCTGGAGAAGCGTCTCCTACAATGAGCAGTTCTTC. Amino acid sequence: CAWRSVSYNEQFF.

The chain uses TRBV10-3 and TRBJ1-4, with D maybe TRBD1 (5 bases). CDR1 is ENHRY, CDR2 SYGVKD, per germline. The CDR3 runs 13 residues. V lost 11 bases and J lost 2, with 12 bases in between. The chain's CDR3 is CAVTGGTNEKLFF. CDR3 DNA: TGTGCCGTCACAGGAGGCACTAATGAAAAACTGTTTTTT.

The CDR3 sequence: CASSFWLKANYGYTF. As DNA, the CDR3 is TGCGCCAGCAGCTTCTGGCTGAAAGCTAACTATGGCTACACCTTC. The chain combines TRBV5-1 with TRBJ1-2; no clear D gene. The germline CDR1 and CDR2 sequences are SGHRS and YFSETQ. With 2 bases removed from V and 0 bases from J, the gap between germline ends came to 11 bases. The CDR3 contains 15 residues. Based on the CDR3 plus reference TRBV5-1 and TRBJ1-2, the full variable domain is KAGVTQTPRYLIKTRGQQVTLSCSPISGHRSVSWYQQTPGQGLQFLFEYFSETQRNKGNFPGRFSGRQFSNSRSEMNVSTLELGDSALYLCASSFWLKANYGYTFGSGTRLTVV.

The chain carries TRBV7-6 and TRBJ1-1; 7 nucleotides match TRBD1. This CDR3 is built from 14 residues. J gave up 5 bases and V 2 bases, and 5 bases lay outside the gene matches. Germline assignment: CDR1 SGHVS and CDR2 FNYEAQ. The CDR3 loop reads CASSLTRGVTEAFF. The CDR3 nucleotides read TGTGCCAGCAGCTTAACCAGGGGGGTAACTGAAGCTTTCTTT.

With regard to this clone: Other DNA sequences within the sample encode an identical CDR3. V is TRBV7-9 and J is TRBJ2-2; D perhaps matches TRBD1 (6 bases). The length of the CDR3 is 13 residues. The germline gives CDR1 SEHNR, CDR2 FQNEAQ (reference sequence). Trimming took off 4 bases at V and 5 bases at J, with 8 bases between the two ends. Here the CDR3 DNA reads TGTGCCAGCAGCTACGGACAGACCGGGGAGCTGTTTTTT. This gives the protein CASSYGQTGELFF.

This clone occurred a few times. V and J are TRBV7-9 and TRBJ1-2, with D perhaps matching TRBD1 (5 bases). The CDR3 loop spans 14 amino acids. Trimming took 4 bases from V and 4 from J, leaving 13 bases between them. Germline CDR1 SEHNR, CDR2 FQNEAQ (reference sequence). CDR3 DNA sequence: TGTGCCAGCAGCTATGGGGCGCTCGGCTATGGCTACACCTTC. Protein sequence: CASSYGALGYGYTF.

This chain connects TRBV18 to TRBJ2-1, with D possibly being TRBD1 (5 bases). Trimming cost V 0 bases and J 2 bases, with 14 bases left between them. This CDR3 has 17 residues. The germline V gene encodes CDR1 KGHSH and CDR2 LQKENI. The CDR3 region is CASSPPRGPLTYNEQFF. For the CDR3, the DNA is TGTGCCAGCTCACCACCAAGGGGCCCCCTCACCTACAATGAGCAGTTCTTC.

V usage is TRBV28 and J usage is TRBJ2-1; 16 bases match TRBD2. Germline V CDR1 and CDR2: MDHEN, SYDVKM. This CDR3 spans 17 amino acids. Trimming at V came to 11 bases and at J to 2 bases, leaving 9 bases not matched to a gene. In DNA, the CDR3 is TGTGCCGTGAGGGGACTAGCGGGAGGGAACCCCTACAATGAGCAGTTCTTC. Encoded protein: CAVRGLAGGNPYNEQFF.

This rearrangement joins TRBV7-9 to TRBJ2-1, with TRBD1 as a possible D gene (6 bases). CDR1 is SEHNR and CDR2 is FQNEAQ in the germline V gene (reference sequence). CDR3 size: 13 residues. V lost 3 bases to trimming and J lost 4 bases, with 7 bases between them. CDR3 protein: CASSLQGYNEQFF. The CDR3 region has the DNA TGTGCCAGCAGCTTGCAGGGGTACAATGAGCAGTTCTTC.

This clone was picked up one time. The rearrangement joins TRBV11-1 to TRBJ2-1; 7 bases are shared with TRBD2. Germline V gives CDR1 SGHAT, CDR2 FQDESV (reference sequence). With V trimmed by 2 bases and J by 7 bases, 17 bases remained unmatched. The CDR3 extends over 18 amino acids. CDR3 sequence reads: CASSLWSGAGVFRNEQFF. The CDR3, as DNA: TGTGCCAGCAGCTTATGGTCCGGGGCGGGAGTCTTTAGAAATGAGCAGTTCTTC.

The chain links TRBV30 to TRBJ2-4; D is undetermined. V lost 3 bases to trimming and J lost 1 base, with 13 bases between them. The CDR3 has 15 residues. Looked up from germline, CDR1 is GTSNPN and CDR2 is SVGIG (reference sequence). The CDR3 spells CAWSAKGTAKNIQYF. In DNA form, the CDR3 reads TGTGCCTGGAGCGCCAAGGGCACGGCCAAAAACATTCAGTACTTC.

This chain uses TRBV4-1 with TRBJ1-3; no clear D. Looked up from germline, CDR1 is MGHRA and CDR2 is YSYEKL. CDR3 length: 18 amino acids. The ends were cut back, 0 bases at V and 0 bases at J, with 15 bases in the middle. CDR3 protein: CASSQDPSAASSGNTIYF. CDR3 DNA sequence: TGCGCCAGCAGCCAAGATCCCTCAGCTGCGAGCTCTGGAAACACCATATATTTT.

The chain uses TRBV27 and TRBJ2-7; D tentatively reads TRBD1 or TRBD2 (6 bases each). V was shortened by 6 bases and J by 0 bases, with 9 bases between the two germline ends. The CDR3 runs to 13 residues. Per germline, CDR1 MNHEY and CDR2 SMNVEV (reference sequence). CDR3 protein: CASSWGASYEQYF. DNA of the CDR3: TGTGCCAGCAGCTGGGGGGCCTCCTACGAGCAGTACTTC.

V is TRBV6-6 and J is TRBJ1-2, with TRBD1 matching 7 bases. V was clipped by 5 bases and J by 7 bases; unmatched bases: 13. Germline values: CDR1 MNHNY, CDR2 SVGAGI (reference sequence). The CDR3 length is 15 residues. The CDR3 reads CASSTDPGTARGYTF. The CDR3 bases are TGTGCCAGCAGTACCGACCCCGGGACAGCTCGTGGCTACACCTTC.

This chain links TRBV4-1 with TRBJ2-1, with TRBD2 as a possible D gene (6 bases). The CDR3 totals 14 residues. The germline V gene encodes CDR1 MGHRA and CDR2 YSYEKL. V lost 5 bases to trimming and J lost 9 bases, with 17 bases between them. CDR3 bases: TGCGCCAGCAGCTGGGCCGGAGGGGATGGTGAGCAGTTCTTC. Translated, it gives CASSWAGGDGEQFF.